The 6 T cell receptor beta chains in this list originate from one sample, sequenced in a study of T cells of healthy individuals. Each CDR3 protein gets one entry after TCRdb re-called the 5' RACE reads with MiXCR. The sample shows tens of thousands of distinct CDR3 sequences, roughly 16% of them seen only once. All receptors come from a human donor in good health.

The chain employs TRBV28 and TRBJ1-5, with D uncertain. Germline V lookup: CDR1 MDHEN, CDR2 SYDVKM. Trimming took 5 bases from V and 2 from J, leaving 10 bases between them. This CDR3 is 14 amino acids long. The CDR3 here is CASSPEMGNQPQHF. The CDR3 DNA follows: TGTGCCAGCAGTCCTGAGATGGGCAATCAGCCCCAGCATTTT.

CDR3 in DNA: TGTGCCAGCAGCCCCCGGGACATGGGACGACAGTCACCCCTCCACTTT. This gives the protein CASSPRDMGRQSPLHF. The chain joins TRBV9 to TRBJ1-6, with D tentatively TRBD1 (6 bases). CDR3 length: 16 residues. The germline gives CDR1 SGDLS, CDR2 YYNGEE. V gave up 4 bases and J gave up 10 bases, with 21 bases separating them.

This clonotype was picked up a small number of times. The chain recombines TRBV27 with TRBJ2-5; 8 positions match TRBD1. V lost 5 bases and J lost 5; bases outside the gene matches: 7. CDR3 length: 14 residues. The V gene's germline CDR1 is MNHEY and CDR2 SMNVEV (reference sequence). CDR3 bases: TGTGCCAGCAGTAGACAGGGGCGACGGGAGACCCAGTACTTC. Its protein product is CASSRQGRRETQYF.

The table lists this clonotype with many counts. The chain joins TRBV5-5 to TRBJ1-1; D may be TRBD1 (5 bases). In germline, CDR1 is SGHKS, CDR2 YYEKEE (reference sequence). The CDR3 is 16 amino acids. The V gene lost 2 bases and the J gene lost 3 bases, with 17 bases spanning the gap. CDR3 DNA: TGTGCCAGCAGCTTTCGGCCCCAGGGAGGGGACACTGAAGCTTTCTTT. Translating it yields CASSFRPQGGDTEAFF.

This clonotype was observed many times. J is TRBJ2-3 and V is TRBV25-1; 7 nucleotides agree with TRBD1. V lost 0 bases and J lost 1; bases outside the gene matches: 4. The CDR3 runs 16 residues. Germline V CDR1 and CDR2: MGHDK, SYGVNS. The CDR3 region has the DNA TGTGCCAGCAGTGAATATTTCGACAGGGGCACAGATACGCAGTATTTT. Translated: CASSEYFDRGTDTQYF.

The J gene is TRBJ2-2, the V gene TRBV5-1, with 10 positions matching TRBD1. The CDR3 contains 15 residues. The germline CDR1 and CDR2 sequences are SGHRS and YFSETQ. The junction had 4 bases not matched to a gene; V was cut back by 4 bases and J by 4 bases. In nucleotides, the CDR3 is TGCGCCAGCAGCCCTGGGACAGGGGTCACCGGGGAGCTGTTTTTT. Its protein is CASSPGTGVTGELFF.